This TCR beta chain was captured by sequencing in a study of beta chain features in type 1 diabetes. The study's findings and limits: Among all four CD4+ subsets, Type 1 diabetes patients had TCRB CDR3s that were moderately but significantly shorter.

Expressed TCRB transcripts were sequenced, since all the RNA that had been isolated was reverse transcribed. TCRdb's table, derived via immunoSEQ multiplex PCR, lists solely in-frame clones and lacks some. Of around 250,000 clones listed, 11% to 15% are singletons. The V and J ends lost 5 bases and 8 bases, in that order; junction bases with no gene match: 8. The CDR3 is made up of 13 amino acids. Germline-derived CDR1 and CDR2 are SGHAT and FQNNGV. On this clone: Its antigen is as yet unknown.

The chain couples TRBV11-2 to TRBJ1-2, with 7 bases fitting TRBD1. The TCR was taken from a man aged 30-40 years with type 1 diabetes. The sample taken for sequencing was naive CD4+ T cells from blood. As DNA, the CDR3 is TGTGCCAGCAGCGAGCATCAGGGGGTCGGCTACACCTTC. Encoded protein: CASSEHQGVGYTF.